A selection of T cell receptor beta chains follows, all from one sample in a study of T cells in Graves' hyperthyroidism and ophthalmopathy. TCRdb ran MiXCR on the multiplex PCR reads and lists one entry per CDR3 protein. Counted here are about 420,000 distinct CDR3 sequences, around 14% occurring once; the ten biggest clones make up approximately 7.5%. Sequencing input: blood. These receptors originate from a woman between 18 and 30 years old with Graves' hyperthyroidism. CDR3s include the opening cysteine and the closing phenylalanine or tryptophan. A D gene is named only where the DNA matches it firmly. Expanded clones get a size class; other rows say once, few or many, or leave the size out.

CDR3 length,V gene,J gene,clone size,D gene,CDR3 protein,CDR3 DNA
12,TRBV5-8,TRBJ1-2,many,-,CASSLLRDGYTF,TGTGCCAGCAGCTTGCTCAGAGATGGCTACACCTTC
15,TRBV9,TRBJ2-4,few,-,CASSVAGQGKNIQYF,TGTGCCAGCAGCGTAGCGGGTCAGGGGAAAAACATTCAGTACTTC
13,TRBV24-1,TRBJ2-1,many,-,CATSGLAPNEQFF,TGTGCCACCAGTGGGCTAGCCCCCAATGAGCAGTTCTTC
15,TRBV12-3/TRBV12-4,TRBJ2-5,many,TRBD2,CASSRLAGGPETQYF,TGTGCCAGCAGCCGACTAGCGGGGGGGCCAGAGACCCAGTACTTC
16,TRBV5-1,TRBJ2-5,-,TRBD2,CASSLLGGGAGETQYF,TGCGCCAGCAGCTTGCTCGGCGGGGGGGCCGGAGAGACCCAGTACTTC
16,TRBV20-1,TRBJ2-2,-,-,CSVMVPTVANTGELFF,TGCAGTGTGATGGTCCCGACAGTGGCGAACACCGGGGAGCTGTTTTTT
18,TRBV7-8,TRBJ2-3,many,TRBD2,CASSPPGLAGGPRDTQYF,TGTGCCAGCAGCCCACCGGGACTAGCGGGAGGGCCAAGAGATACGCAGTATTTT
14,TRBV6-2/TRBV6-3,TRBJ1-2,many,TRBD1,CASSYRQGAYGYTF,TGTGCCAGCAGTTACCGACAGGGCGCATATGGCTACACCTTC
15,TRBV15,TRBJ2-7,many,-,CATSRVGTGVDEQYF,TGTGCCACCAGCAGAGTAGGCACGGGGGTCGACGAGCAGTACTTC
13,TRBV29-1,TRBJ1-2,-,TRBD1,CSAGTGGRYGYTF,TGCAGCGCTGGGACAGGGGGGAGGTATGGCTACACCTTC
16,TRBV27,TRBJ2-7,few,TRBD2,CASSPPPGLTPTEQYF,TGTGCCAGCAGTCCACCTCCGGGACTAACACCGACGGAGCAGTACTTC
13,TRBV29-1,TRBJ2-7,many,-,CSVEEDYYDEQYF,TGCAGCGTTGAAGAGGACTACTACGACGAGCAGTACTTC
16,TRBV27,TRBJ1-6,-,TRBD1,CASSLKTGAYNSPLHF,TGTGCCAGCAGTCTAAAGACAGGGGCCTATAATTCACCCCTCCACTTT
13,TRBV7-9,TRBJ1-2,few,-,CASSLTGPYGYTF,TGTGCCAGCAGCTTAACGGGACCGTATGGCTACACCTTC
17,TRBV3-1,TRBJ2-2,many,TRBD2,CASSHATSDPNTGELFF,TGTGCCAGCAGCCACGCCACTAGCGACCCGAACACCGGGGAGCTGTTTTTT
15,TRBV20-1,TRBJ1-1,many,-,CSARGTGGGDTEAFF,TGCAGTGCTAGAGGAACAGGCGGCGGGGACACTGAAGCTTTCTTT
13,TRBV3-1,TRBJ1-6,many,TRBD1,CASRTGGNSPLHF,TGTGCCAGCAGGACAGGGGGCAATTCACCCCTCCACTTT
18,TRBV2,TRBJ2-3,few,TRBD2,CASSSGLAGDPSTDTQYF,TGTGCCAGCAGCTCGGGACTAGCGGGGGACCCTAGCACAGATACGCAGTATTTT
16,TRBV6-4,TRBJ2-5,many,-,CASSDRDFTLKETQYF,TGTGCCAGCAGTGACCGGGACTTTACTCTTAAGGAGACCCAGTACTTC
15,TRBV6-1,TRBJ2-7,-,TRBD1,CASSEPGQMIYEQYF,TGTGCCAGCAGTGAACCGGGACAGATGATCTACGAGCAGTACTTC
15,TRBV3-1,TRBJ2-5,many,-,CASSQERLLGETQYF,TGTGCCAGCAGCCAAGAGCGCCTACTGGGGGAGACCCAGTACTTC
15,TRBV12-3/TRBV12-4,TRBJ1-5,many,TRBD1,CASSGTVRGNQPQHF,TGTGCCAGCAGCGGGACAGTGAGAGGCAATCAGCCCCAGCATTTT
12,TRBV11-3,TRBJ2-7,many,-,CASTSDSYEQYF,TGTGCCAGCACGAGCGACTCCTACGAGCAGTACTTC
16,TRBV6-1,TRBJ2-3,few,-,CVSSESWTSVVDTQYF,TGTGTCAGCAGTGAATCGTGGACCTCTGTTGTAGATACGCAGTATTTT
15,TRBV9,TRBJ1-4,-,-,CASSIRGGLDEKLFF,TGTGCCAGCAGCATAAGGGGGGGTCTCGACGAAAAACTGTTTTTT
15,TRBV18,TRBJ1-1,many,TRBD1,CASSPWTGVNTEAFF,TGTGCCAGCTCACCGTGGACAGGGGTGAACACTGAAGCTTTCTTT
14,TRBV6-4,TRBJ2-7,many,-,CASSSWDTYYEQYF,TGTGCCAGCAGTTCTTGGGACACTTACTACGAGCAGTACTTC
20,TRBV20-1,TRBJ2-7,few,-,CSARGGPTGGTAPSSYEQYF,TGCAGTGCTAGAGGGGGACCAACGGGGGGCACCGCGCCGAGCTCCTACGAGCAGTACTTC
15,TRBV5-6,TRBJ1-2,few,-,CASSLRVAGGYGYTF,TGTGCCAGCAGCTTGCGGGTCGCTGGGGGCTATGGCTACACCTTC
13,TRBV7-2,TRBJ2-7,many,-,CASSLTGFYEQYF,TGTGCCAGCAGCTTAACCGGTTTCTACGAGCAGTACTTC
16,TRBV12-5,TRBJ1-2,many,TRBD1,CASGPIGTATNYGYTF,TGTGCTAGTGGTCCGATCGGGACAGCTACTAACTATGGCTACACCTTC
16,TRBV5-1,TRBJ2-3,-,TRBD2,CASSLGARGGPDTQYF,TGCGCCAGCAGCCTGGGAGCGCGGGGGGGCCCAGATACGCAGTATTTT
15,TRBV5-6,TRBJ2-2,many,-,CASSKLASDTGELFF,TGTGCCAGCAGCAAACTAGCTTCCGACACCGGGGAGCTGTTTTTT
19,TRBV19,TRBJ1-5,-,-,CASSISVTGVRSSIQPQHF,TGTGCCAGTAGTATATCTGTAACGGGGGTAAGGTCTAGTATTCAGCCCCAGCATTTT
13,TRBV7-3,TRBJ2-2,many,-,CASSPAMGGELFF,TGTGCCAGCAGCCCCGCAATGGGCGGGGAGCTGTTTTTT
15,TRBV5-1,TRBJ1-3,-,TRBD1,CASSLAQGARNTIYF,TGCGCCAGCAGCTTGGCCCAGGGGGCTAGAAACACCATATATTTT
17,TRBV11-3,TRBJ2-3,many,-,CASSLDNVAASTDTQYF,TGTGCCAGCAGCTTAGATAATGTGGCGGCTAGCACAGATACGCAGTATTTT
14,TRBV7-2,TRBJ2-1,many,-,CASSSGIHGGEQFF,TGTGCCAGCAGTTCCGGGATTCACGGGGGTGAGCAGTTCTTC
12,TRBV12-3/TRBV12-4,TRBJ2-7,few,-,CASSQTFHEQYF,TGTGCCAGCAGTCAGACATTCCACGAGCAGTACTTC
14,TRBV7-8,TRBJ2-7,many,TRBD2,CASSRLAGDREQYF,TGTGCCAGCAGCCGCCTAGCGGGAGACCGGGAGCAGTACTTC